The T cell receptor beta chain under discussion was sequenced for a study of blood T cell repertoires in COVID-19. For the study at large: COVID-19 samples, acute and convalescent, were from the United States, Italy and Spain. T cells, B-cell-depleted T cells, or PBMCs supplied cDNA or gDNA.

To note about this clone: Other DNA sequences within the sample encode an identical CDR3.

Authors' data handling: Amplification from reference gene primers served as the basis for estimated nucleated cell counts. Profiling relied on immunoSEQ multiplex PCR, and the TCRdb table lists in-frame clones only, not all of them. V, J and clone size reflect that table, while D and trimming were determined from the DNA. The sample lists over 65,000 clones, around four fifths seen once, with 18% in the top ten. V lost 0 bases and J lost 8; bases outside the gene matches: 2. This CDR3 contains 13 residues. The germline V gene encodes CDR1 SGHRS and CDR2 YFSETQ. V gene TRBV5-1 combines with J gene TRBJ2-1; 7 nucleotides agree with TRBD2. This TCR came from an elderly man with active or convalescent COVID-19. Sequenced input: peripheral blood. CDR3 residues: CASSLAGGYEQFF. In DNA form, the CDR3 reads TGCGCCAGCAGCTTGGCCGGGGGGTATGAGCAGTTCTTC.